Sequencing of this T cell receptor beta chain was carried out in a study of blood T cells in healthy people across ages (dated by TCRdb to 2015 to 2017). About the study as a whole: Template switching captured roughly one uniquely barcoded TCR beta cDNA molecule per two T cells in model experiments. The donors were split into four age groups: young (average roughly 15 years), middle-aged (39), aged (around 67) and long-lived (roughly 86). To avoid experimental bias, donors of different ages were randomly spread across the sequencing lanes. Using deep sequencing normalized with unique cDNA molecular identifiers, the study measured how TCR beta repertoire diversity changes with age. For two donors (one aged 18 to 29 and one aged 80 or older), the study analyzed two additional independent replicas of 1 million unique cDNA reads from the same blood draw.

V is cut by 2 bases and J by 0 bases, and the space between the germline ends is 14 bases. Measured from the cysteine to the phenylalanine, the CDR3 is 17 residues long. The entry retains the CDR3 DNA only, 51 bases that are in frame from base 1. The germline V gene encodes CDR1 MGHRA and CDR2 YSYEKL. Points the paper makes about the study in general: Conclusive comparison of naive and antigen-experienced compartments was prevented by the profiling of bulk unsorted PBMCs. Observed TCR beta diversity correlated strongly with the percentage of naive T cells measured by flow cytometry. Compared with the aged group, more naive CD4+ T cells, fewer expanded clones and increased TCR diversity were shown by the long-lived group, suggesting age selection. Donor CMV infection status was unknown, potentially confounding age-related changes in expanded clonotypes. Estimates of total diversity based on one million sequenced T cells were regarded as lower bounds and as underestimates. Observed TCR beta diversity per million T cells fell roughly linearly with age, and a significant reduction was already apparent by age about 36.

Points on this clonotype: The specificity of this receptor is unknown. No base quality information exists; no much larger clone differs at one position.

The 39 donors, aged roughly 6 to 100 years, were systemically healthy Caucasian individuals from Russia. Around 10 milliliters of peripheral blood were collected from each donor into EDTA-treated Vacutainer tubes. Ficoll-Paque density-gradient centrifugation was used to isolate PBMCs, with at least 6.5 million obtained per sample. Total RNA was extracted from PBMCs with Trizol reagent, with at least 6 micrograms obtained per sample. For every donor, an aliquot of PBMCs went through flow cytometry to measure the percentages of naive CD45RAhigh/CD27high T cells. Library generation was performed with 5' RACE. The sequencer was an Illumina HiSeq 2500. A second PCR of roughly 7 to 11 cycles was performed with a sample-barcoded 5' primer and a J-beta primer mix. Each TCR beta cDNA molecule received a unique molecular identifier from a template-switch 5' adaptor carrying 12 random nucleotides. Each sample yielded at least 3 million CDR3-containing paired-end reads. First-strand cDNA synthesis was performed from all RNA using the Mint cDNA synthesis kit, with priming by a TRBC-specific oligonucleotide. All cDNA was treated with uracil-DNA glycosylase and then went through a first 18-cycle PCR with the universal primers M1SS and BC2_uni_R. In the original analysis: Each sample was normalized by randomly selecting 1 million high-quality reads, each carrying a distinct molecular identifier. Instead of being binned into consensus sequences, reads that shared molecular identifiers were thrown out. CDR3 identification, clonotype clustering and error correction used MiTCR with a Q25 quality threshold and the strictest error-elimination algorithm. Lower-bound total TCR beta diversity was estimated with a nonparametric unseen species model using Euler transformation. TCRdb ran its own pipeline on the public reads, namely fastp trimming at Q25 and MiXCR clone calling, and kept in-frame beta chains. Rows are unified per CDR3 protein, each entry keeping the most common DNA and genes. These V and J calls rely on TCRdb rather than the paper's analysis. Across this sample there are 800,000 to 950,000 distinct CDR3 sequences, with roughly 34% seen only once. The top ten clonotypes cover around 13% of the sample.

The source is a man in his late teens or twenties in good health. The sample was blood. In this chain, TRBV4-1 is recombined with TRBJ2-1; TRBD2 could be the D gene, as 6 bases match. The bases read TGCGCCAGCAGCCAAAAACCGGGGGTCAGCTCCTACAATGAGCAGTTCTTC. Its product reads: CASSQKPGVSSYNEQFF.